Sequencing of this T cell receptor (beta chain) was carried out in a study of OX40 agonist ivuxolimab in advanced cancers. Study-level background: Ivuxolimab, which targeted the costimulatory receptor OX40 (CD134), was an agonistic, fully human IgG2 monoclonal antibody. Patients were allowed to have had prior anti-PD-1, anti-PD-L1 or anti-CTLA-4 therapy, and approximately 40% of the dose-escalation patients had been treated with checkpoint inhibitors. Of the approximately 53 patients in dose escalation, 19 had hepatocellular carcinoma, about 15 had melanoma, 9 had renal cell carcinoma and 9 had head and neck cancer. Partial responses occurred in three dose-escalation patients, of whom one had hepatocellular carcinoma and two had cutaneous melanoma. The paper covers the monotherapy dose-escalation part of the phase I ivuxolimab trial, which included N of about 50 patients. Intravenous ivuxolimab was administered to patients every 2 weeks at six dose levels: 0.01, 0.1, 0.3, 1.5, 3 and 10 mg/kg. A male proportion of roughly 85% and a mean age of approximately 61 years, ranging from roughly 23 to 90, were recorded for the dose-escalation cohort. The point of sequencing TCRbeta in the periphery was to test whether ivuxolimab changed TCR sequence diversity and drove clonal T-cell expansion. The paper's findings and limits, for the study overall: Antigen specificity was not determined for the clonally expanded peripheral T cells. In the 0.1-3.0 mg/kg groups, partial responders were among the patients with the lowest normalized peripheral clonal expansion, particularly in CD8+ T cells. Low levels of normalized T-cell clonal expansion were also seen in some patients who did not respond. After ivuxolimab, expanded clones were on average more numerous among CD8+ T cells than among CD4+ T cells. At doses of 0.1 to 3.0 mg/kg, clonal expansion of both CD4+ and CD8+ T cells in blood was seen between baseline and week 6.

The trial excluded patients who had a history of autoimmune disease or were on systemic immunosuppression. Peripheral blood for TCR sequencing was drawn from every dose cohort at baseline, at cycle 4 day 1 and at cycle 7 day 1. Samples came from an open-label, multicenter, first-in-human phase I dose-escalation trial of ivuxolimab. Adults with locally advanced or metastatic melanoma, renal cell carcinoma, hepatocellular carcinoma or head and neck squamous cell carcinoma were enrolled in the trial. Before TCR sequencing, CD4+ T cells and CD8+ T cells from peripheral blood were sorted into separate populations. Counted from cysteine to phenylalanine, this CDR3 has 16 amino acids. Only the CDR3 region is kept as DNA, spanning 48 bases read in frame from base 1. CDR1 and CDR2 are read off the germline V gene as SGHDT and YYEEEE. To note about this clone: Its antigen remains unidentified. No much larger clone exists at a distance of one base, and base qualities are not known.

Genomic DNA was isolated from the sorted cells so that the TCRbeta CDR3 region could be sequenced. The immunoSEQ Assay was used to sequence the TCRbeta CDR3 regions. The table comes from immuneACCESS by way of TCRdb, which keeps in-frame sequences with V and J called. Part of the clones is missing from these tables; in studies checked, under half for an unresolved V gene and the rest for unknown reasons. Across this sample there are 85,000 to 130,000 clones, with 75% to 95% seen only once. The ten largest clones add up to 0.31% of the sample. This receptor was identified in an adult with an advanced solid tumor such as melanoma, head and neck, liver or kidney cancer. The source was CD4+ or CD8+ T cells sorted from blood, collected in a trial of the OX40 agonist ivuxolimab. The rearrangement joined TRBV5-6 to TRBJ2-5; TRBD1 is a possible D gene, resting on 6 matching bases. The DNA end is more similar to TRBJ2-7, so the J call may be wrong. The nucleotide sequence reads TGTGCCAGCAGCAAGGACAGAATGCGAATCTCCTACGAGCAGTACTTC. Translation gives CASSKDRMRISYEQYF.